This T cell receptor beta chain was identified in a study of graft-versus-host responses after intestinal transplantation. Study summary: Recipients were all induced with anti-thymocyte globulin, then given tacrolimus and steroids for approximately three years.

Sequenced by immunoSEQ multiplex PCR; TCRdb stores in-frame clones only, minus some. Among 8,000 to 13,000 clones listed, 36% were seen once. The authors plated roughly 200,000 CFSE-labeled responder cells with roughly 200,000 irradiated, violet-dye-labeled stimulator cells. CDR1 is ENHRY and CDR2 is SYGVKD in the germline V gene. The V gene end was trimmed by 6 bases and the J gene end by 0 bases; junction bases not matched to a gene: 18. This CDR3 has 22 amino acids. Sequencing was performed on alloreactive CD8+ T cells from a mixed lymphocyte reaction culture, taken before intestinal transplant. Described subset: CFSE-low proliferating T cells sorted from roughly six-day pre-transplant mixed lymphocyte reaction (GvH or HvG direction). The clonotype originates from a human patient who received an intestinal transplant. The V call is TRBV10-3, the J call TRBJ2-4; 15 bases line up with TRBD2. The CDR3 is CAISQGLAGGPGGILAKNIQYF. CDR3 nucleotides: TGTGCCATCAGCCAGGGACTAGCGGGAGGCCCAGGTGGCATTCTAGCCAAAAACATTCAGTACTTC.